Below, one TCR beta chain is given with its context. V lost 2 bases and J 3 bases, leaving 14 bases between the germline ends. Per germline, CDR1 LGHNA and CDR2 YNFKEQ. The CDR3 extends over 15 amino acids. The table came from immunoSEQ multiplex PCR; TCRdb's copy has only in-frame clones and leaves some out. This repertoire shows fewer than 450,000 clones, 90% found once; its top ten account for 0.6%. This sample is drawn from a study of blood T cell repertoires in COVID-19. Study background: PBMCs, B-cell-depleted T cells, or T cells provided the cDNA or gDNA that made up the material.

Sequencing was performed on PBMCs or T cells enriched from blood (not recorded which). This TCR was recovered from a man between 18 and 35 years old who had recovered from COVID-19. The J gene is TRBJ2-7, the V gene TRBV4-2; D is perhaps TRBD1 (6 bases). The CDR3 DNA is TGTGCCAGCAGCCAAAGTATTGGACAGATCTACGAGCAGTACTTC. Its protein is CASSQSIGQIYEQYF.